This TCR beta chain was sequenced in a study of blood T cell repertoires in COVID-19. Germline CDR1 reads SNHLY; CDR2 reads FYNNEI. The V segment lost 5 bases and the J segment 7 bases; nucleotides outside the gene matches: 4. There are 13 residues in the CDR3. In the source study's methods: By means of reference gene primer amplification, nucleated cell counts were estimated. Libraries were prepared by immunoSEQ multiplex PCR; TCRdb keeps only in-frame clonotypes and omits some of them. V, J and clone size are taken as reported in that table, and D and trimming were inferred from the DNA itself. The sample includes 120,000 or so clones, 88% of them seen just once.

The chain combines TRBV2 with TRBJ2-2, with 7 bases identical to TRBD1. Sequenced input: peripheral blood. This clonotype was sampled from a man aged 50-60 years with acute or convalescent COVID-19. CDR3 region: CASSRQGNGELFF. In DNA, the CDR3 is TGTGCCAGCAGTAGACAGGGAAACGGGGAGCTGTTTTTT.